Listed below are T cell receptor beta chains from one sample, sequenced in a study of coeliac disease. The assay was immunoSEQ multiplex PCR, and TCRdb's table has in-frame clones only and misses some. Among some 8,700 clones listed, around three fifths were seen once. The sequencing sample was made of intraepithelial lymphocytes from the gut. These receptors all stem from a woman in her fifties or sixties with celiac disease. The CDR3 runs from the conserved cysteine through the conserved F or W. D genes are given only for firm matches. Clone size is stated in some rows and not others, as once, few, many or a class when expanded.

cdr3_length,clone_size,j_call,d_call,v_call,cdr3_aa,cdr3_nt
13,few,TRBJ2-7,TRBD1,TRBV27,CASNPGGSYEQYF,TGTGCCAGTAACCCAGGGGGATCCTACGAGCAGTACTTC
15,NA,TRBJ2-7,TRBD1,TRBV4-2,CASSQGGQGTYEQYF,TGTGCCAGCAGCCAAGGCGGACAGGGCACCTACGAGCAGTACTTC
16,NA,TRBJ1-2,TRBD1,TRBV28,CASSPERQGTGYGYTF,TGTGCCAGCAGTCCGGAGAGACAGGGTACGGGCTATGGCTACACCTTC
14,few,TRBJ2-7,TRBD2,TRBV7-9,CASSPSGESYEQYF,TGTGCCAGCAGCCCTAGCGGGGAGAGCTACGAGCAGTACTTC
13,few,TRBJ1-6,NA,TRBV6-5,CASSSQGSSPLHF,TGTGCCAGCAGTTCACAGGGTAGTTCACCCCTCCACTTT
16,NA,TRBJ2-2,NA,TRBV29-1,CSVEGRQGANTGELFF,TGCAGCGTTGAGGGAAGGCAGGGCGCGAACACCGGGGAGCTGTTTTTT
15,few,TRBJ2-7,TRBD2,TRBV7-2,CASSLSPSGHYEQYF,TGTGCCAGCAGCTTATCCCCTAGCGGCCACTACGAGCAGTACTTC
14,NA,TRBJ1-6,TRBD1,TRBV7-6,CASSPGTGQTPLHF,TGTGCCAGCAGCCCCGGGACAGGGCAAACACCCCTCCACTTT
14,once,TRBJ2-7,TRBD2,TRBV30,CAWSGAAGGGEQYF,TGTGCCTGGAGTGGCGCAGCGGGAGGGGGGGAGCAGTACTTC
15,NA,TRBJ2-1,TRBD2,TRBV11-2,CASSLIAGLDNEQFF,TGTGCCAGCAGCTTAATAGCGGGGCTCGACAATGAGCAGTTCTTC
16,few,TRBJ2-6,NA,TRBV18,CASSPPKGVGANVLTF,TGTGCCAGCTCACCACCGAAAGGGGTTGGGGCCAACGTCCTGACTTTC
11,NA,TRBJ2-1,NA,TRBV29-1,CSGDRDNEQFF,TGCAGCGGAGATAGAGACAATGAGCAGTTCTTC
13,NA,TRBJ2-7,TRBD1,TRBV28,CASRAGQGYEQYF,TGTGCCAGCAGGGCAGGACAGGGCTACGAGCAGTACTTC
16,NA,TRBJ2-1,NA,TRBV18,CASSTEYRVTYNEQFF,TGTGCCAGCTCAACCGAGTACAGGGTCACCTACAATGAGCAGTTCTTC
14,NA,TRBJ2-7,NA,TRBV29-1,CSVGGHRGLYEQYF,TGCAGCGTTGGGGGGCACCGGGGCCTCTACGAGCAGTACTTC
14,few,TRBJ2-7,NA,TRBV5-6,CASSFGQGSLEQYF,TGTGCCAGCAGCTTTGGGCAGGGCTCCCTCGAGCAGTACTTC
14,NA,TRBJ2-3,TRBD2,TRBV7-8,CASSRGGSTDTQYF,TGTGCCAGCAGCCGGGGGGGAAGCACAGATACGCAGTATTTT
14,NA,TRBJ2-1,TRBD2,TRBV27,CASGLAGSYNEQFF,TGTGCCAGCGGGCTAGCGGGCTCCTACAATGAGCAGTTCTTC
16,NA,TRBJ2-6,NA,TRBV29-1,CSATTRRGSGANVLTF,TGCAGCGCCACCACCCGCCGGGGCTCTGGGGCCAACGTCCTGACTTTC
14,NA,TRBJ2-7,TRBD1,TRBV27,CASSETGSSYEQYF,TGTGCCAGCAGTGAGACAGGGTCGTCCTACGAGCAGTACTTC
15,NA,TRBJ1-1,NA,TRBV15,CATSRDRAFGTEAFF,TGTGCCACCAGCAGAGACAGGGCTTTCGGCACTGAAGCTTTCTTT
12,medium-sized,TRBJ2-7,TRBD2,TRBV6-4,CASSTGGYEQYF,TGTGCCAGCAGCACGGGAGGCTACGAGCAGTACTTC
13,NA,TRBJ2-2,NA,TRBV27,CASSLLKPGELFF,TGTGCCAGCAGTTTGCTGAAGCCCGGGGAGCTGTTTTTT
18,NA,TRBJ2-3,TRBD2,TRBV5-1,CASSVGTSGFGGTDTQYF,TGCGCCAGCAGCGTCGGGACTAGCGGGTTTGGGGGCACAGATACGCAGTATTTT
13,NA,TRBJ1-4,NA,TRBV6-5,CATGEPPNEKLFF,TGTGCCACCGGGGAGCCCCCTAATGAAAAACTGTTTTTT
12,few,TRBJ1-1,NA,TRBV19,CASLTGNTEAFF,TGTGCCAGCCTAACGGGGAACACTGAAGCTTTCTTT
14,NA,TRBJ2-7,TRBD2,TRBV9,CASSAAGSSYEQYF,TGTGCCAGCAGCGCAGCGGGGAGCTCCTACGAGCAGTACTTC
16,NA,TRBJ1-5,NA,TRBV7-8,CASSLMGRGAYQPQHF,TGTGCCAGCAGCTTGATGGGACGGGGGGCCTATCAGCCCCAGCATTTT
15,NA,TRBJ2-1,TRBD2,TRBV28,CASSALAGSYNEQFF,TGTGCCAGCAGTGCCCTAGCGGGTTCCTACAATGAGCAGTTCTTC
13,NA,TRBJ1-5,NA,TRBV7-9,CASGGRSNQPQHF,TGTGCCAGCGGCGGGAGGAGCAATCAGCCCCAGCATTTT
15,NA,TRBJ2-6,NA,TRBV6-5,CASRNQGGGANVLTF,TGTGCCAGCAGAAACCAGGGTGGTGGGGCCAACGTCCTGACTTTC
12,NA,TRBJ1-5,NA,TRBV5-6,CASSFGQLAQHF,TGTGCCAGCAGCTTCGGACAGCTAGCCCAGCATTTT
13,NA,TRBJ1-1,NA,TRBV7-9,CASSYSGNTEAFF,TGTGCCAGCAGCTATTCAGGGAACACTGAAGCTTTCTTT
15,once,TRBJ1-3,NA,TRBV2,CASNYAGSSGNTIYF,TGTGCCAGCAATTATGCGGGCAGCTCTGGAAACACCATATATTTT
13,medium-sized,TRBJ1-1,NA,TRBV10-3,CAIGPLKNTEAFF,TGTGCCATCGGGCCGTTAAAGAACACTGAAGCTTTCTTT
9,NA,TRBJ2-5,NA,TRBV10-1,CASVPAQYF,TGCGCCAGCGTCCCGGCCCAGTACTTC
15,NA,TRBJ1-2,TRBD1,TRBV4-1,CASSQGTGGAYGYTF,TGCGCCAGCAGCCAAGGGACAGGGGGGGCTTATGGCTACACCTTC
15,few,TRBJ2-5,TRBD1,TRBV7-7,CASSLGDRGQETQYF,TGTGCCAGCAGCTTAGGGGACAGGGGGCAAGAGACCCAGTACTTC
13,NA,TRBJ2-3,NA,TRBV6-5,CASSYPSTDTQYF,TGTGCCAGCAGTTACCCAAGCACAGATACGCAGTATTTT
12,few,TRBJ2-1,NA,TRBV30,CAWSVGRGEQFF,TGTGCCTGGAGTGTTGGACGGGGTGAGCAGTTCTTC
15,NA,TRBJ2-4,NA,TRBV4-1,CASSHLTSNQNIQYF,TGCGCCAGCAGCCACTTAACTAGTAACCAAAACATTCAGTACTTC
15,few,TRBJ2-5,NA,TRBV4-3,CASSLSGAAQETQYF,TGCGCCAGCAGCTTATCTGGGGCAGCCCAAGAGACCCAGTACTTC
16,NA,TRBJ2-5,TRBD2,TRBV10-3,CAISDGDGGALETQYF,TGTGCCATCAGTGACGGCGACGGGGGGGCACTGGAGACCCAGTACTTC
17,NA,TRBJ1-1,TRBD1,TRBV6-4,CASSSDREGGANTEAFF,TGTGCCAGCAGTTCCGACAGGGAAGGCGGAGCGAACACTGAAGCTTTCTTT
14,NA,TRBJ1-1,NA,TRBV9,CASSVGPRGAEAFF,TGTGCCAGCAGCGTAGGCCCTCGGGGGGCGGAAGCTTTCTTT
12,NA,TRBJ2-7,NA,TRBV6-6,CASSQALAWQYF,TGTGCCAGCAGTCAAGCCTTAGCTTGGCAGTACTTC
16,NA,TRBJ2-4,NA,TRBV11-2,CASSPAKGGGKNIQYF,TGTGCCAGCAGTCCTGCTAAGGGAGGAGGCAAAAACATTCAGTACTTC
15,NA,TRBJ2-7,TRBD2,TRBV4-2,CASSHTPTSGYEQYF,TGTGCCAGCAGCCATACACCTACTAGCGGCTACGAGCAGTACTTC
15,NA,TRBJ1-5,NA,TRBV9,CASSVDPGLGQPQHF,TGTGCCAGCAGCGTAGACCCAGGGCTAGGGCAGCCCCAGCATTTT
9,medium-sized,TRBJ1-1,NA,TRBV7-9,CASGGEAFF,TGTGCCAGCGGGGGGGAAGCTTTCTTT
13,NA,TRBJ1-5,NA,TRBV11-2,CASSFYSNQPQHF,TGTGCCAGCAGCTTTTATAGCAATCAGCCCCAGCATTTT